These T cell receptor beta chains were read from a single sample in a study of CD8 T cells in ankylosing spondylitis. Using its own MiXCR run on the 5' RACE reads, TCRdb lists one record per CDR3 protein. The sample records 500,000 or so distinct CDR3 sequences, 5.3% being singletons. Input material: blood, either unsorted or a sorted T cell fraction (not recorded which). Every receptor here comes from a male donor with ankylosing spondylitis. Both conserved end residues are part of each CDR3. Each record gives: V gene, D gene, J gene, CDR3 protein. A D gene is named only where the DNA matches it firmly.

V gene: TRBV9; D gene: NA; J gene: TRBJ2-7; CDR3 protein: CASSVGTEPSYEQYF
V gene: TRBV20-1; D gene: NA; J gene: TRBJ2-3; CDR3 protein: CSASEGGNTDTQYF
V gene: TRBV9; D gene: TRBD1; J gene: TRBJ1-2; CDR3 protein: CASSPRTGSYGYTF
V gene: TRBV4-1; D gene: NA; J gene: TRBJ1-2; CDR3 protein: CASSQPRVALPNYGYTF
V gene: TRBV28; D gene: NA; J gene: TRBJ1-4; CDR3 protein: CASSLRREALTNEKLFF
V gene: TRBV3-1; D gene: NA; J gene: TRBJ1-6; CDR3 protein: CASSQDSSSPLHF
V gene: TRBV5-1; D gene: NA; J gene: TRBJ2-1; CDR3 protein: CASSLEQGWNEQFF
V gene: TRBV7-6; D gene: NA; J gene: TRBJ2-2; CDR3 protein: CASSLGAGELFF
V gene: TRBV11-2; D gene: NA; J gene: TRBJ1-1; CDR3 protein: CASSLMAPGTEAFF
V gene: TRBV7-8; D gene: NA; J gene: TRBJ1-5; CDR3 protein: CASSSRGQHLTQHF
V gene: TRBV7-9; D gene: NA; J gene: TRBJ1-4; CDR3 protein: CASSPTGFNEKLFF
V gene: TRBV28; D gene: NA; J gene: TRBJ2-1; CDR3 protein: CASSRLRRGNEQFF
V gene: TRBV6-2/TRBV6-3; D gene: NA; J gene: TRBJ2-7; CDR3 protein: CASSYRGRSYEQYF
V gene: TRBV19; D gene: NA; J gene: TRBJ2-2; CDR3 protein: CASSPGGTANTGELFF
V gene: TRBV28; D gene: TRBD1; J gene: TRBJ1-6; CDR3 protein: CASSSPDRAVGSPLHF
V gene: TRBV3-1; D gene: NA; J gene: TRBJ2-2; CDR3 protein: CASSHSYTGELFF
V gene: TRBV15; D gene: NA; J gene: TRBJ1-1; CDR3 protein: CATAGRYNTEAFF
V gene: TRBV20-1; D gene: TRBD1; J gene: TRBJ2-1; CDR3 protein: CSARDGGTGGNEQFF
V gene: TRBV28; D gene: NA; J gene: TRBJ2-5; CDR3 protein: CASSLATGAEETQYF
V gene: TRBV12-3/TRBV12-4; D gene: NA; J gene: TRBJ1-5; CDR3 protein: CASSLALQEGQPQHF
V gene: TRBV4-2; D gene: NA; J gene: TRBJ1-4; CDR3 protein: CASSQGQNNEKLFF
V gene: TRBV24-1; D gene: NA; J gene: TRBJ2-5; CDR3 protein: CATSDAKGGRVETQYF
V gene: TRBV18; D gene: NA; J gene: TRBJ1-1; CDR3 protein: CASSPISPGENTEAFF
V gene: TRBV20-1; D gene: NA; J gene: TRBJ2-5; CDR3 protein: CSARKSRVGSETQYF
V gene: TRBV15; D gene: NA; J gene: TRBJ1-2; CDR3 protein: CATSESIYGYTF
V gene: TRBV6-5; D gene: NA; J gene: TRBJ2-7; CDR3 protein: CASSYSGRALRGYEQYF
V gene: TRBV7-8; D gene: NA; J gene: TRBJ2-2; CDR3 protein: CASSLRIRPQNTGELFF
V gene: TRBV27; D gene: NA; J gene: TRBJ1-2; CDR3 protein: CASSLRSNYGYTF
V gene: TRBV21-1; D gene: NA; J gene: TRBJ2-1; CDR3 protein: CASSKRVVAKNQQFF
V gene: TRBV4-3; D gene: TRBD1; J gene: TRBJ2-5; CDR3 protein: CASSQDLGTGQETQYF
V gene: TRBV5-1; D gene: NA; J gene: TRBJ1-2; CDR3 protein: CASSFDTGSYGYTF
V gene: TRBV10-3; D gene: NA; J gene: TRBJ2-1; CDR3 protein: CAISAFGGWVSEQFF
V gene: TRBV4-3; D gene: NA; J gene: TRBJ2-7; CDR3 protein: CASSQDYLMGGQYF
V gene: TRBV5-1; D gene: TRBD1; J gene: TRBJ2-7; CDR3 protein: CASSLLTGVYEQYF
V gene: TRBV20-1; D gene: NA; J gene: TRBJ2-1; CDR3 protein: CSGATGYNEQFF
V gene: TRBV24-1; D gene: NA; J gene: TRBJ2-1; CDR3 protein: CATAGDHNEQFF
V gene: TRBV9; D gene: NA; J gene: TRBJ2-5; CDR3 protein: CASSTSGRPWRETQYF
V gene: TRBV12-3/TRBV12-4; D gene: NA; J gene: TRBJ1-6; CDR3 protein: CASSLGGLPLHF
V gene: TRBV7-2; D gene: NA; J gene: TRBJ2-5; CDR3 protein: CASSPTRVETQYF
V gene: TRBV20-1; D gene: NA; J gene: TRBJ1-5; CDR3 protein: CSASGQRQQPQHF
V gene: TRBV9; D gene: NA; J gene: TRBJ2-1; CDR3 protein: CASSVELFGEQFF
V gene: TRBV2; D gene: NA; J gene: TRBJ1-6; CDR3 protein: CASSEVRAMDLHF
V gene: TRBV20-1; D gene: TRBD1; J gene: TRBJ1-1; CDR3 protein: CSARDGTGGSRAFF
V gene: TRBV7-9; D gene: NA; J gene: TRBJ2-5; CDR3 protein: CASSKGTHQETQYF
V gene: TRBV10-3; D gene: NA; J gene: TRBJ1-1; CDR3 protein: CAISDTLDTEAFF
V gene: TRBV28; D gene: TRBD1; J gene: TRBJ2-2; CDR3 protein: CTSCLTQGVEAGTGELFF
V gene: TRBV20-1; D gene: NA; J gene: TRBJ2-7; CDR3 protein: CSASLREQYF
V gene: TRBV10-3; D gene: TRBD2; J gene: TRBJ2-7; CDR3 protein: CAISGGLAVPGEQYF
V gene: TRBV28; D gene: TRBD2; J gene: TRBJ2-1; CDR3 protein: CASRPRLAGPDEQFF
V gene: TRBV20-1; D gene: TRBD2; J gene: TRBJ2-1; CDR3 protein: CSAEGLAMYNEQFF
V gene: TRBV4-3; D gene: NA; J gene: TRBJ1-4; CDR3 protein: CASSQAWTTTNEKLFF
V gene: TRBV9; D gene: TRBD2; J gene: TRBJ2-5; CDR3 protein: CASSPGLAGQETQYF
V gene: TRBV5-5; D gene: NA; J gene: TRBJ1-1; CDR3 protein: CASNRRAENTEAFF
V gene: TRBV6-5; D gene: TRBD2; J gene: TRBJ2-3; CDR3 protein: CASSSRLAGGTDTQYF